The 10 T cell receptor beta chains given below trace back to one sample, sequenced in a study of blood T cell repertoires in COVID-19. Produced via immunoSEQ multiplex PCR; TCRdb's table is partial and in-frame only. Of fewer than 350,000 clones listed, about 89% were seen once; the top ten hold about 5%. The sample comprised PBMCs or T cells enriched from blood (not recorded which). The source of these receptors is a man in his sixties who had recovered from COVID-19.

The V and J genes are TRBV5-1 and TRBJ1-2; TRBD1 matches at 9 bases. This CDR3 comprises 13 residues. V lost 5 bases to trimming and J lost 7 bases; unmatched junction nucleotides: 6. The V gene's germline CDR1 is SGHRS and CDR2 YFSETQ. CDR3 amino acids: CASRPGQGFGYTF. The DNA of the CDR3 is TGCGCCAGCAGACCCGGACAGGGGTTTGGCTACACCTTC. Complete variable domain (other parts from reference TRBV5-1 and TRBJ1-2): KAGVTQTPRYLIKTRGQQVTLSCSPISGHRSVSWYQQTPGQGLQFLFEYFSETQRNKGNFPGRFSGRQFSNSRSEMNVSTLELGDSALYLCASRPGQGFGYTFGSGTRLTVV.

The V call is TRBV29-1, the J call TRBJ1-1; TRBD1 is a possible D gene (5 bases). The CDR3 has 16 residues. Per the germline V gene, CDR1 is SQVTM and CDR2 is ANQGSEA. With 4 bases removed from V and 5 bases from J, the gap between germline ends came to 23 bases. The CDR3 DNA is TGCAGCGTTGTCCCGGGGGGGGGACCAGTTCGGACTGAAGCTTTCTTT. Its protein product is CSVVPGGGPVRTEAFF.

The chain recombines TRBV3-1 (or the pseudogene TRBV3-2) with TRBJ1-2, with D maybe TRBD1 (6 bases). This CDR3 contains 16 residues. The germline V gene has CDR1 LGHDT and CDR2 YNNKEL (reference sequence). With 2 bases removed from V and 1 base from J, the gap between germline ends came to 14 bases. CDR3 coding DNA: TGTGCCAGCAGCCAAATCGGGACAAAGCTTAACTATGGCTACACCTTC. Its translation: CASSQIGTKLNYGYTF.

This CDR3 is CASSPRSGTSGSEEYF. The CDR3 DNA reads as TGCGCCAGCAGTCCTCGATCCGGGACTAGCGGGAGCGAAGAGTACTTC. This chain joins TRBV5-1 and TRBJ2-7; the match to TRBD2 covers 14 bases. The CDR3 has 16 residues. In germline, CDR1 is SGHRS, CDR2 YFSETQ. V lost 5 bases, J lost 11 bases, and 15 bases stayed unmatched.

V and J are TRBV24-1 and TRBJ2-1; 7 positions match TRBD1. CDR3 length: 14 amino acids. With V trimmed by 4 bases and J by 9 bases, 8 bases remained unmatched. CDR1 is KGHDR, CDR2 SFDVKD, per germline. The CDR3 DNA reads TGTGCCACCAGTGACCCCGACAGGGCAAGTGAGCAGTTCTTC. As protein: CATSDPDRASEQFF.

The genes are TRBV6-5 and TRBJ1-2; 7 positions match TRBD1. The CDR3 contains 15 residues. CDR1 MNHEY and CDR2 SVGAGI come from the germline V gene. J gave up 8 bases and V 2 bases, and 11 bases lay outside the gene matches. The CDR3, as DNA: TGTGCCAGCAGTTACGCGCGGGAGGGGGCCGGGGGCTACACCTTC. Protein product: CASSYAREGAGGYTF.

With respect to this clone: An end of the junction does not agree with germline; a read error may underlie this. V and J are TRBV5-1 and TRBJ1-2, with 10 bases identical to TRBD1. In germline, CDR1 is SGHRS, CDR2 YFSETQ. There are 15 residues in the CDR3. CDR3 bases: TGCGCCAGCAGCTTAGGGGACAGGGGCAACTATGACTACACCTTC. Translated, it gives CASSLGDRGNYDYTF.

The chain has TRBV25-1 and TRBJ2-6, with TRBD1 as a possible D gene (5 bases). Germline V gene sequence: CDR1 MGHDK, CDR2 SYGVNS. Trimming removed 4 bases at V and 0 bases at J, with 16 bases between. The CDR3 covers 18 residues. CDR3 amino acids: CASSGRQNPNSGANVLTF. For the CDR3, the DNA is TGTGCCAGCAGTGGCCGACAGAACCCTAACTCTGGGGCCAACGTCCTGACTTTC.

J is TRBJ1-2 and V is TRBV4-1; tentatively, D is TRBD1 (6 bases). The CDR3 spans 15 residues. The V and J ends lost 2 bases and 8 bases respectively, with 18 bases between them. CDR1 MGHRA and CDR2 YSYEKL come from the germline V gene. The CDR3 region is CASSQIPWGQGGYTF. Written as DNA, the CDR3 is TGCGCCAGCAGCCAAATACCGTGGGGGCAGGGGGGCTACACCTTC.

This chain links TRBV28 with TRBJ2-7; TRBD1 matches at 8 bases. CDR1 and CDR2 (germline): MDHEN, SYDVKM. Trimming at V came to 5 bases and at J to 2 bases, leaving 11 bases not matched to a gene. This CDR3 is built from 16 residues. The CDR3, as DNA: TGTGCCAGCAGTCCCATGGATCAGGGGGCTCCCTACGAGCAGTACTTC. Translating gives CASSPMDQGAPYEQYF.